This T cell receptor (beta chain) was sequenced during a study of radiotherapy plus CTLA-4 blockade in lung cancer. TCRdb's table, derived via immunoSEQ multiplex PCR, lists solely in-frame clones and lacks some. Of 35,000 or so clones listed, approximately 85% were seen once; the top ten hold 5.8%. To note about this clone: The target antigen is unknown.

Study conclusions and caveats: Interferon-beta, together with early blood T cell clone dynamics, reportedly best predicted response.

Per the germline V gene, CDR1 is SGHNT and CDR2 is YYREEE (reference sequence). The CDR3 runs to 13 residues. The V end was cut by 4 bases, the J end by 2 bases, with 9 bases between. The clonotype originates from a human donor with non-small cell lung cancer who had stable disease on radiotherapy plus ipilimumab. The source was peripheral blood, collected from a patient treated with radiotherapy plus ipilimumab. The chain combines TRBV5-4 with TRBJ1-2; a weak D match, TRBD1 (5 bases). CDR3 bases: TGTGCCAGCAGCGCCGACAGCAACTATGGCTACACCTTC. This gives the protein CASSADSNYGYTF.